Each of the 27 T cell receptor beta chains below was sequenced from the same sample in a study of blood T cell repertoires in COVID-19. Measured with immunoSEQ multiplex PCR; TCRdb has only the in-frame clones, and not every one. The sample lists approximately 250,000 clones; approximately 85% were seen once. Source material: peripheral blood. The origin of the receptors is a middle-aged man with COVID-19, enrolled during active disease.

This chain joins TRBV27 and TRBJ2-1; 7 bases are a match to TRBD2. The CDR3 runs to 16 residues. Per germline, CDR1 MNHEY and CDR2 SMNVEV (reference sequence). V trimming: 7 bases; J trimming: 0 bases; junction bases outside the gene matches: 9. DNA for the CDR3: TGTGCCAGCACCGAGAGCGGGGTAAGCTCCTACAATGAGCAGTTCTTC. Its protein is CASTESGVSSYNEQFF.

In its sample, this clone was seen once. This rearrangement joins TRBV2 to TRBJ2-7, with 7 bases lining up with TRBD1. Looked up from germline, CDR1 is SNHLY and CDR2 is FYNNEI. The CDR3 covers 14 residues. V was clipped by 5 bases and J by 3 bases; unmatched bases: 7. The CDR3 sequence is CASSRDSNNYEQYF. The CDR3 nucleotides read TGTGCCAGCAGTAGGGACAGTAATAACTACGAGCAGTACTTC.

The chain links TRBV5-1 to TRBJ2-3, with 7 bases that match TRBD1. Germline CDR1 SGHRS, CDR2 YFSETQ. J lost 3 bases, V lost 2 bases, and 3 bases had no gene match. There are 14 residues in the CDR3. CDR3 sequence (DNA): TGCGCCAGCAGCTTAGCGGACAGGACAGATACGCAGTATTTT. Residues: CASSLADRTDTQYF.

V is TRBV9 and J is TRBJ2-1; TRBD2 matches 8 bases. The ends lost 0 bases at V and 7 bases at J; junction bases unmatched: 9. This CDR3 contains 16 residues. Germline CDR1 SGDLS, CDR2 YYNGEE. The CDR3 DNA follows: TGTGCCAGCAGCGTAGACGAGCGGGGGTTCGGAAATGAGCAGTTCTTC. Protein sequence: CASSVDERGFGNEQFF.

This clone showed up just a few times. The chain is built from TRBV4-3 and TRBJ1-2, with D possibly being TRBD1 (5 bases). The germline V gene has CDR1 LGHNA and CDR2 YSLEER. Trimming left V 1 base short and J 3 bases short, with 6 bases between. This CDR3 spans 13 amino acids. CDR3 amino acids: CASSQGQHYGYTF. CDR3 DNA: TGCGCCAGCAGCCAAGGACAGCACTATGGCTACACCTTC.

V gene TRBV25-1 combines with J gene TRBJ2-1; 9 nucleotides line up with TRBD1. The CDR3 is 13 residues long. The germline CDR1 and CDR2 sequences are MGHDK and SYGVNS. V lost 4 bases, J lost 13 bases, and 8 bases stayed unmatched. This chain's CDR3 is CASSAGQGSFQFF. DNA of the CDR3: TGTGCCAGCAGTGCCGGACAGGGGAGTTTTCAGTTCTTC.

The J gene is TRBJ2-7, the V gene TRBV4-1; D gene uncertain. V was trimmed by 1 base and J by 3 bases, leaving 4 bases between them. Germline V gene data show CDR1 as MGHRA and CDR2 as YSYEKL. The CDR3 totals 12 residues. CDR3 protein: CASSQGSYEQYF. The CDR3 DNA reads as TGCGCCAGCAGCCAAGGTAGCTACGAGCAGTACTTC.

The rearrangement links TRBV9 to TRBJ2-3; possible D gene TRBD2, 7 bases. The CDR3 is 17 amino acids. The V end lost 1 base, the J end lost 6 bases, and 21 bases lay between the germline ends. Germline V gene data show CDR1 as SGDLS and CDR2 as YYNGEE. The CDR3 protein is CASSVLGGGQQGDTQYF. CDR3 sequence (DNA): TGTGCCAGCAGCGTATTGGGCGGGGGACAACAAGGGGATACGCAGTATTTT.

The sample holds one count of this clone. This chain links TRBV5-4 with TRBJ1-1; D possibly corresponds to TRBD1 (5 bases). Germline V gene sequence: CDR1 SGHNT, CDR2 YYREEE (reference sequence). CDR3 size: 14 residues. Trimming took off 3 bases at V and 1 base at J, with 10 bases between the two ends. Here the CDR3 reads CASSSFDRNTEAFF. CDR3 nucleotides: TGTGCCAGCAGCTCCTTCGACAGGAACACTGAAGCTTTCTTT.

This chain joins TRBV5-5 and TRBJ1-2; unclear D gene. CDR3 length equals 14 residues. The V end was cut by 1 base, the J end by 2 bases, with 9 bases between. The V gene's germline CDR1 is SGHKS and CDR2 YYEKEE (reference sequence). This chain's CDR3 is CASSLHAENYGYTF. The DNA of the CDR3 is TGTGCCAGCAGCTTGCATGCGGAAAACTATGGCTACACCTTC.

The V and J genes are TRBV6-1 and TRBJ1-5; D is unclear. Germline V gene sequence: CDR1 MNHNS, CDR2 SASEGT. The CDR3 totals 17 residues. The V end was cut by 2 bases, the J end by 0 bases, with 14 bases between. This CDR3 reads CASSEQTSGISNQPQHF. In DNA, the CDR3 is TGTGCCAGCAGTGAACAGACCTCCGGGATTAGCAATCAGCCCCAGCATTTT.

This chain links TRBV28 with TRBJ2-1; 8 bases align to TRBD1. Germline CDR1 reads MDHEN; CDR2 reads SYDVKM. The CDR3 has 15 residues. V was pared by 5 bases and J by 6 bases, with 9 bases of the junction left unmatched. CDR3 region: CASSQDRVGVNEQFF. The CDR3 DNA reads TGTGCCAGCAGTCAGGACAGGGTGGGGGTCAATGAGCAGTTCTTC.

The CDR3 bases are TGTGCCTGGAGTTACAGGGGAGTAGGCTATGGCTACACCTTC. Translating it yields CAWSYRGVGYGYTF. This rearrangement joins TRBV30 to TRBJ1-2; 7 positions match TRBD1. V lost 2 bases, J lost 4 bases, and 7 bases stayed unmatched. Germline V lookup: CDR1 GTSNPN, CDR2 SVGIG (reference sequence). The CDR3 totals 14 residues.

A note on this clone: The same CDR3 arises from other DNA sequences in this sample as well. The rearrangement joins TRBV7-2 to TRBJ1-3; 7 bases align to TRBD1. The CDR3 length is 15 residues. Per germline, CDR1 SGHTA and CDR2 FQGNSA. Germline trimming cut 5 bases from V and 0 bases from J; bases unmatched to any gene: 4. Here the CDR3 reads CASSPRDSSGNTIYF. For the CDR3, the DNA is TGTGCCAGCAGCCCGCGGGACAGCTCTGGAAACACCATATATTTT.

The count of this clone is one. The chain is built from TRBV6-2 or TRBV6-3 and TRBJ1-6, with no clear D. CDR1 is MNHEY, CDR2 SVGEGT, per germline. The CDR3 contains 17 residues. Trimming cost V 0 bases and J 6 bases, with 15 bases left between them. The CDR3 is CASSYSLGGSVNSPLHF. CDR3 nucleotides: TGTGCCAGCAGTTACTCGTTAGGAGGGAGCGTTAATTCACCCCTCCACTTT.

The V and J genes are TRBV5-1 and TRBJ2-2; TRBD2 might be the D (6 bases). Trimming took 6 bases from V and 4 from J, leaving 13 bases between them. The germline gives CDR1 SGHRS, CDR2 YFSETQ. The CDR3 covers 14 residues. In DNA form, the CDR3 reads TGCGCCAGCAACTCGCCCGGGGGCACCGGGGAGCTGTTTTTT. This gives the protein CASNSPGGTGELFF.

The chain combines TRBV11-2 with TRBJ1-6, with a weak D call TRBD1 (6 bases). This CDR3 is 16 amino acids long. V shed 5 bases and J shed 10 bases, with 21 bases lying between them. Germline lookup yields CDR1 SGHAT and CDR2 FQNNGV. The CDR3 is CASSPPSAGVRSPLHF. In DNA form, the CDR3 reads TGTGCCAGCAGCCCTCCGTCGGCAGGGGTAAGATCACCCCTCCACTTT. Based on the CDR3 plus reference TRBV11-2 and TRBJ1-6, the full variable domain is EAGVAQSPRYKIIEKRQSVAFWCNPISGHATLYWYQQILGQGPKLLIQFQNNGVVDDSQLPKDRFSAERLKGVDSTLKIQPAKLEDSAVYLCASSPPSAGVRSPLHFGNGTRLTVT.

The chain joins TRBV5-1 to TRBJ1-2; TRBD1 agrees at 10 bases. V lost 4 bases to trimming and J lost 8 bases; unmatched junction nucleotides: 5. The CDR3 sequence is 13 residues long. CDR1 and CDR2 (germline): SGHRS, YFSETQ. The chain's CDR3 is CASSLDRGRGYTF. The CDR3 nucleotides read TGCGCCAGCAGCCTAGACAGGGGGCGCGGCTACACCTTC.

This clone was observed a single time. This rearrangement joins TRBV7-2 to TRBJ2-7; no firm D call. V shed 5 bases and J shed 0 bases, with 11 bases lying between them. Germline CDR1 is SGHTA and CDR2 is FQGNSA. This CDR3 has 14 residues. The CDR3 coding sequence is TGTGCCAGCAGCCAACGACACAACTCCTACGAGCAGTACTTC. This translates into CASSQRHNSYEQYF.

V gene TRBV7-2 combines with J gene TRBJ2-2, with 10 bases matching TRBD2. The CDR3 sequence is 15 residues long. Germline CDR1 reads SGHTA; CDR2 reads FQGNSA. The ends lost 3 bases at V and 5 bases at J; junction bases unmatched: 3. The CDR3 DNA reads TGTGCCAGCAGCTTGGAACTAGCGGGAACCGGGGAGCTGTTTTTT. It codes for CASSLELAGTGELFF.

V usage is TRBV24-1 and J usage is TRBJ2-3; D not resolved. Per germline, CDR1 KGHDR and CDR2 SFDVKD. This CDR3 has 16 residues. Trimming took off 1 base at V and 0 bases at J, with 10 bases between the two ends. CDR3 region: CATSDFTGGSTDTQYF. Written as DNA, the CDR3 is TGTGCCACCAGTGATTTCACCGGCGGAAGCACAGATACGCAGTATTTT.

The genes are TRBV28 and TRBJ2-6, with TRBD1 as a possible D gene (6 bases). The CDR3 covers 17 residues. The V end was cut by 6 bases, the J end by 4 bases, with 19 bases between. CDR1 and CDR2 from the germline V gene are MDHEN and SYDVKM. CDR3 loop: CASRTGTLRSGANVLTF. The CDR3 DNA follows: TGTGCCAGCAGAACCGGGACACTTCGGTCAGGGGCCAACGTCCTGACTTTC.

The chain joins TRBV2 to TRBJ2-1; 10 nucleotides agree with TRBD2. The V gene's germline CDR1 is SNHLY and CDR2 FYNNEI. CDR3 length equals 13 residues. J was trimmed by 7 bases and V by 6 bases; bases with no gene match: 3. CDR3 coding DNA: TGTGCCAGCAGGGGGGGACTAGCGAATGAGCAGTTCTTC. Translation gives CASRGGLANEQFF. Using reference TRBV2 and TRBJ2-1 for the parts outside the CDR3, the full variable domain is EPEVTQTPSHQVTQMGQEVILRCVPISNHLYFYWYRQILGQKVEFLVSFYNNEISEKSEIFDDQFSVERPDGSNFTLKIRSTKLEDSAMYFCASRGGLANEQFFGPGTRLTVL.

The chain recombines TRBV5-1 with TRBJ2-4, with 7 nucleotides matching TRBD1. Germline V gene data show CDR1 as SGHRS and CDR2 as YFSETQ. V dropped 4 bases and J dropped 5; count of bases not matched to a gene: 9. The CDR3 loop spans 15 amino acids. DNA for the CDR3: TGCGCCAGCAGCCCGAGGACAGGTCGAGAAAACATTCAGTACTTC. It codes for CASSPRTGRENIQYF.

In its sample, this clone was seen a few times. The rearrangement links TRBV19 to TRBJ2-2; D might be TRBD1 (5 bases). The CDR3 has 16 amino acids. CDR1 LNHDA and CDR2 SQIVND come from the germline V gene (reference sequence). Trimming removed 1 base at V and 1 base at J, with 10 bases between. Written as DNA, the CDR3 is TGTGCCAGTAGTATAGGGAGCAGGGTGAACACCGGGGAGCTGTTTTTT. This codes for CASSIGSRVNTGELFF.

V and J are TRBV6-2 or TRBV6-3 and TRBJ1-1; 9 bases map to TRBD1. The CDR3 is 14 residues long. With V trimmed by 4 bases and J by 7 bases, 7 bases remained unmatched. The germline CDR1 and CDR2 sequences are MNHEY and SVGEGT. The DNA for the CDR3 is TGTGCCAGCAGTTGGGTCGACAGGGGGGTTGAAGCTTTCTTT. The encoded protein is CASSWVDRGVEAFF.

The chain combines TRBV5-1 with TRBJ2-1; D might be TRBD1 (5 bases). The germline V and J ends were trimmed by 1 base and 0 bases, with 11 bases remaining between them. This CDR3 has 16 amino acids. CDR1 and CDR2 from the germline V gene are SGHRS and YFSETQ. The CDR3 region has the DNA TGCGCCAGCAGCTTGTCACTAAGGGGCTCCTACAATGAGCAGTTCTTC. Protein sequence: CASSLSLRGSYNEQFF.